The table lists the clone carrying this T cell receptor beta chain with a few counts. Its target is not known. This specimen belongs to a study of T-cell memory formation after mild COVID-19. Study-level background: Among the donors, TCR clusters were largely specific to each donor. Findings and limits, study-wide: The authors did not confirm SARS-CoV-2 specificity of second-wave clones peaking day 37.

This CDR3 comprises 14 residues. The germline V gene encodes CDR1 SGHRS and CDR2 YFSETQ. V shed 4 bases and J 6 bases; nucleotides not matched to a gene: 2. The TCR alpha and TCR beta cDNA libraries, bearing sample barcodes and UMIs, were generated by 5'RACE using constant-segment primers. TCRdb independently ran MiXCR on the 5' RACE reads; one entry per CDR3 protein. The table lists around 370,000 distinct CDR3 sequences, 21% of them singletons. The origin of this receptor is an adult woman who had mild COVID-19 (a few samples of this study predate the infection). Cell type and time point are not known. The chain has TRBV5-1 and TRBJ2-1, with 12 bases matching TRBD1. The specimen sequenced was PBMCs or a T cell subset sorted from them (not recorded which). The CDR3 reads CASSKGQGANEQFF. In nucleotides, the CDR3 is TGCGCCAGCAGCAAGGGACAGGGGGCCAATGAGCAGTTCTTC.